This section outlines one TCR beta chain sequence together with its context. Its antigen is unknown. The data stem from a study of cytomegalovirus exposure and HLA in healthy donors. Study results and caveats: Specific recognition of CMV antigens was confirmed in vitro for a few chains (all CMV-associated). Later analysis revealed greater clonal expansion in HLA-associated TCR beta chains than in equally common others.

PCR used 60 Vbeta primers and 13 Jbeta primers. Clones were sequenced by immunoSEQ multiplex PCR, and TCRdb holds only the in-frame ones, with some missing. This table has 100,000 to 150,000 clones, about 75% appearing once. There are 15 residues in the CDR3. The germline CDR1 and CDR2 sequences are SEHNR and FQNEAQ (reference sequence). V was pared by 2 bases and J by 0 bases, with 11 bases between. Sequenced: PBMCs. The V and J genes are TRBV7-9 and TRBJ2-7; D perhaps matches TRBD1 (5 bases). This TCR was recovered from a woman aged 40 to 50 in good health and CMV-seropositive. CDR3 in DNA: TGTGCCAGCAGCTTAAGGCAGGGCACCTCCTACGAGCAGTACTTC. It is translated as CASSLRQGTSYEQYF.